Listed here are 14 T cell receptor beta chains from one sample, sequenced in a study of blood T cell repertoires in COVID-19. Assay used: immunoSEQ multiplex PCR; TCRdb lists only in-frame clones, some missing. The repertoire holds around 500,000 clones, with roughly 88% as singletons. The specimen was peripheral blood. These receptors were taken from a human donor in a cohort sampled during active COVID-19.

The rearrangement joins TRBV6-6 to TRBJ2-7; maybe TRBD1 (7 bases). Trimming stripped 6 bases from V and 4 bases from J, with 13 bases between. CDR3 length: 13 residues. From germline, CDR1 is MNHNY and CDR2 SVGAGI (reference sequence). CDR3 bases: TGTGCCAGCAGCCCAGGGGGGATTTACGAGCAGTACTTC. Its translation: CASSPGGIYEQYF.

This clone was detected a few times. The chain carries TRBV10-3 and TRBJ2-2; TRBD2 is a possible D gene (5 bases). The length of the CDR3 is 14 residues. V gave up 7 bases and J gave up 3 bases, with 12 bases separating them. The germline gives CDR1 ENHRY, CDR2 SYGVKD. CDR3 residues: CAIKREMDTGELFF. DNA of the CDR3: TGTGCCATCAAGAGGGAAATGGACACCGGGGAGCTGTTTTTT.

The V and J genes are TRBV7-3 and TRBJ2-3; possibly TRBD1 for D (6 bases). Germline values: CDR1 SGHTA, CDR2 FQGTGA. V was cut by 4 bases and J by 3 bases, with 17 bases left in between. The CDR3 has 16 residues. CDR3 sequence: CASSSWGRGRTDTQYF. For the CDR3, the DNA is TGTGCCAGCAGCTCATGGGGCAGGGGAAGGACAGATACGCAGTATTTT.

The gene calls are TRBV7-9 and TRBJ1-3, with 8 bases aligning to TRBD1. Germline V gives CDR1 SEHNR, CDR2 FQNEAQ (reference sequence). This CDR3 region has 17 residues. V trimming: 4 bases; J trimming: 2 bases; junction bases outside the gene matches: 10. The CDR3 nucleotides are TGTGCCAGCAGCTCGGGATCCGGGACAGGAGCTGGAAACACCATATATTTT. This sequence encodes CASSSGSGTGAGNTIYF.

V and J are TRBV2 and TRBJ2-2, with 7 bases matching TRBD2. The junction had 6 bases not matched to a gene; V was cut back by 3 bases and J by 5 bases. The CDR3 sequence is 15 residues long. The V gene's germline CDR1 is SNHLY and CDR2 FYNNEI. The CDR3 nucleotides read TGTGCCAGCAGTGAGGGAGGGCCGGGGACCGGGGAGCTGTTTTTT. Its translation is CASSEGGPGTGELFF.

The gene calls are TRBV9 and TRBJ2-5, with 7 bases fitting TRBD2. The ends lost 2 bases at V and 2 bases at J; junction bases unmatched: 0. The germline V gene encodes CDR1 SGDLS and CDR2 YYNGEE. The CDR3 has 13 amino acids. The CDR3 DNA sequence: TGTGCCAGCAGCGTGGGACTACAAGAGACCCAGTACTTC. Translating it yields CASSVGLQETQYF.

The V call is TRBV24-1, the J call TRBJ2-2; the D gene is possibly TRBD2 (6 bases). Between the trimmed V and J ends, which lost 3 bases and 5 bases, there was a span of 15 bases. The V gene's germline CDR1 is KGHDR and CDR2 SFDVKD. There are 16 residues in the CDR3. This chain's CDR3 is CATSDKGGVRTGELFF. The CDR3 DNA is TGTGCCACCAGTGATAAAGGCGGGGTGAGGACCGGGGAGCTGTTTTTT.

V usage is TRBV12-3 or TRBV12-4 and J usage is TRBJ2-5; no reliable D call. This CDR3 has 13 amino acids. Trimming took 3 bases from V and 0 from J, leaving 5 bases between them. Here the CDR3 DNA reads TGTGCCAGCAGTTTCCAATACCAAGAGACCCAGTACTTC. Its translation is CASSFQYQETQYF.

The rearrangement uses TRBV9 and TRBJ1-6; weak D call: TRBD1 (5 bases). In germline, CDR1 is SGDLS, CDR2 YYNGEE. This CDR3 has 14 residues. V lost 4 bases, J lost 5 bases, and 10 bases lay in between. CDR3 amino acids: CASSLTADNSPLHF. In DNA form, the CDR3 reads TGTGCCAGCAGCTTGACAGCAGATAATTCACCCCTCCACTTT.

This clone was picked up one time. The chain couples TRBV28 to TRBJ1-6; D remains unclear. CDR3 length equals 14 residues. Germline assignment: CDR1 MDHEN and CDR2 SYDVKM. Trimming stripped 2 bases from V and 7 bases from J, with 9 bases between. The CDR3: CASSLSTANSPLHF. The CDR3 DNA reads TGTGCCAGCAGTTTAAGTACAGCCAATTCACCCCTCCACTTT.

The CDR3 region has the DNA TGTGCCAGCAGTACCCGGACGGGGTATAGCAATCAGCCCCAGCATTTT. It codes for CASSTRTGYSNQPQHF. The chain has TRBV28 and TRBJ1-5, with D uncertain. From germline, CDR1 is MDHEN and CDR2 SYDVKM. The CDR3 loop spans 16 amino acids. The V end lost 5 bases, the J end lost 0 bases, and 14 bases lay between the germline ends.

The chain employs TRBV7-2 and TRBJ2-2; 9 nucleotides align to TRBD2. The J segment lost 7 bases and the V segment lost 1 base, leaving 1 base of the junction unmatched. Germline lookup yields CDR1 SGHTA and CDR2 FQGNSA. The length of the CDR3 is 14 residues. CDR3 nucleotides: TGTGCCAGCAGCTTAGGACTAGCGGACGGGGAGCTGTTTTTT. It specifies CASSLGLADGELFF.

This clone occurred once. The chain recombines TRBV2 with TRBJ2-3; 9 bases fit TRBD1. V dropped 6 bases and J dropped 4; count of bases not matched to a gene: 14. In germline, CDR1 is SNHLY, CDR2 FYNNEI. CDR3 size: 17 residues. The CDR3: CASSTSPGQGNSDTQYF. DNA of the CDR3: TGTGCCAGCAGCACTTCACCGGGACAGGGTAACTCAGATACGCAGTATTTT.

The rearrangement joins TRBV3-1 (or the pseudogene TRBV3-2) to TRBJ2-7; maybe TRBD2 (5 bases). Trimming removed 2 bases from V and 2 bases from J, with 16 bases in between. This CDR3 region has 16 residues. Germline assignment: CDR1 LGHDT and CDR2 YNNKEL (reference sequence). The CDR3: CASSQLTAAGTYEQYF. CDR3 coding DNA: TGTGCCAGCAGCCAACTGACGGCCGCGGGTACCTACGAGCAGTACTTC.